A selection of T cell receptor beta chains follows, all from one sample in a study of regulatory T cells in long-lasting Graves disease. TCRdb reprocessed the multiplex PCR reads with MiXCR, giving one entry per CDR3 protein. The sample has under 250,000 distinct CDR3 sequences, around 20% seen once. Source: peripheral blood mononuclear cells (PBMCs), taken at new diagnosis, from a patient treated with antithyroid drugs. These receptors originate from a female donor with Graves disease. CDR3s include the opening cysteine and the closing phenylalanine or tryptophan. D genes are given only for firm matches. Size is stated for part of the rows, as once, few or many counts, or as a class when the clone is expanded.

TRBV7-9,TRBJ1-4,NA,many,CASSLGLGKGEKLFF,TGTGCCAGCAGCCTGGGGCTCGGGAAGGGAGAAAAACTGTTTTTT
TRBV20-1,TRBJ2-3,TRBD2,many,CSASSPSGGAQDTQYF,TGCAGTGCTTCTTCCCCTAGCGGGGGGGCCCAAGATACGCAGTATTTT
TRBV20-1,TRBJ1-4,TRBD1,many,CSAKPGQSNEKLFF,TGCAGTGCAAAACCGGGACAGTCTAATGAAAAACTGTTTTTT
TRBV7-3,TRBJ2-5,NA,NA,CASSTNGGSETQYF,TGTGCCAGCAGCACGAATGGGGGGTCGGAGACCCAGTACTTC
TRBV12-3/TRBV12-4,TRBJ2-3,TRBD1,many,CASSLTGTGFADTQYF,TGTGCCAGCAGTTTAACCGGGACAGGGTTTGCAGATACGCAGTATTTT
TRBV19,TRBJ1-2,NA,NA,CASSIGTANYGYTF,TGTGCCAGTAGTATAGGAACGGCTAACTATGGCTACACCTTC
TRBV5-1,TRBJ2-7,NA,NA,CASSLSTGEQYF,TGCGCCAGCAGCTTGTCGACAGGCGAGCAGTACTTC
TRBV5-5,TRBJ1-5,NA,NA,CVSSLQQAPNQPQHF,TGTGTCAGCAGCTTGCAACAGGCACCCAATCAGCCCCAGCATTTT
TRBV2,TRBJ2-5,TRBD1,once,CASTESGGQETQYF,TGTGCCAGCACCGAATCAGGGGGCCAAGAGACCCAGTACTTC
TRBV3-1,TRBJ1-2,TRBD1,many,CASSQDQRTGTGYTF,TGTGCCAGCAGCCAAGATCAAAGGACAGGGACGGGCTACACCTTC
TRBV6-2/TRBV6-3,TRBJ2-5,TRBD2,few,CASSSPAGDEVTQYF,TGTGCCAGCAGTTCTCCAGCGGGAGACGAGGTGACCCAGTACTTC
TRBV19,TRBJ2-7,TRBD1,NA,CASSRQGAMYEQYF,TGTGCCAGTAGTAGACAGGGGGCGATGTACGAGCAGTACTTC
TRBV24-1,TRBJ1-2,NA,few,CATSDSHGMGYRYGYTF,TGTGCCACCAGTGACAGCCACGGGATGGGATATAGATATGGCTACACCTTC
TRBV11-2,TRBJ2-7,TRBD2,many,CASSSLAGRTSYEQYF,TGTGCCAGCAGCTCGCTAGCGGGGAGAACCTCCTACGAGCAGTACTTC
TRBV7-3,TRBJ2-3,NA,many,CASSPLASTDTQYF,TGTGCCAGCAGCCCCCTCGCTAGCACAGATACGCAGTATTTT
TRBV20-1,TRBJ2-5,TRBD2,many,CSAKRLAGRETQYF,TGCAGTGCCAAAAGGCTAGCGGGGCGGGAGACCCAGTACTTC
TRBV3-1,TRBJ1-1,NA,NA,CASSPGQGATEAFF,TGTGCCAGCAGCCCTGGTCAGGGCGCCACTGAAGCTTTCTTT